The 18 T cell receptor beta chains presented below share a single source sample, sequenced in a study of CD8 T cells in ankylosing spondylitis. Study conclusions and caveats: Seven or eight highly homologous variants formed a TCR beta motif that appeared characteristic of ankylosing spondylitis blood.

These TCRs' antigens remain unknown. MiXCR, applied by TCRdb to the 5' RACE reads, yields one record per CDR3 protein. The sample includes 470,000 or so distinct CDR3 sequences, roughly a quarter of them seen just once. The sample was blood, either unsorted or a sorted T cell fraction (not recorded which). The receptors derive from a male donor with ankylosing spondylitis.

The chain links TRBV18 to TRBJ1-1; 7 bases line up with TRBD1. Germline values: CDR1 KGHSH, CDR2 LQKENI. V was clipped by 5 bases and J by 4 bases; unmatched bases: 16. The CDR3 runs 17 residues. Here the CDR3 DNA reads TGTGCCAGCTCATCGACATCTCTTGGGACAGCATCCACTGAAGCTTTCTTT. It is translated as CASSSTSLGTASTEAFF.

The CDR3 nucleotides read TGTGCCAGCAGCTTAGGGGCCGCAACCTACGAGCAGTACTTC. This encodes CASSLGAATYEQYF. The V call is TRBV11-3, the J call TRBJ2-7; D gene unclear. The CDR3 is 14 amino acids. The V gene's germline CDR1 is SGHNT and CDR2 YENEEA. V was pared by 1 base and J by 2 bases, with 9 bases between.

The genes are TRBV20-1 and TRBJ2-7; D not resolved. Trimming took off 0 bases at V and 2 bases at J, with 11 bases between the two ends. The CDR3 sequence is 14 residues long. Per germline, CDR1 DFQATT and CDR2 SNEGSKA (reference sequence). In DNA, the CDR3 is TGCAGTGCTAGAGATGGGCGGAATACCTACGAGCAGTACTTC. This translates into CSARDGRNTYEQYF.

In its sample, this clonotype was seen many times. The CDR3 bases are TGCGCCAGCAGCCCGGGACAGAACTACGAGCAGTACTTC. This encodes CASSPGQNYEQYF. The chain employs TRBV5-1 and TRBJ2-7; 7 bases are a match to TRBD1. With V trimmed by 4 bases and J by 3 bases, 4 bases remained unmatched. Germline CDR1 and CDR2: SGHRS and YFSETQ. The CDR3 loop spans 13 amino acids.

This clonotype appeared a few times. The chain couples TRBV20-1 to TRBJ2-7; 8 bases match TRBD1. The CDR3 contains 17 residues. V was clipped by 5 bases and J by 5 bases; unmatched bases: 20. The germline gives CDR1 DFQATT, CDR2 SNEGSKA (reference sequence). Written as DNA, the CDR3 is TGCAGTGCTCTAACTGTACCAGGGGGCCCCCTATCCCACGAGCAGTACTTC. This encodes CSALTVPGGPLSHEQYF.

This clonotype was observed a few times. The chain recombines TRBV7-2 with TRBJ2-1; 11 positions agree with TRBD2. In germline, CDR1 is SGHTA, CDR2 FQGNSA. Losses at the gene ends were 1 base for V and 8 bases for J; bases not matched to a gene: 7. This CDR3 contains 16 residues. CDR3 in DNA: TGTGCCAGCAGCTTAGTGTTAGCGGGAGGGCCGGATGAGCAGTTCTTC. It is translated as CASSLVLAGGPDEQFF.

The chain joins TRBV6-4 to TRBJ2-3, with D tentatively TRBD1 or TRBD2 (5 bases each). This CDR3 has 13 residues. Germline V gene data show CDR1 as MRHNA and CDR2 as SNTAGT. The ends were cut back, 2 bases at V and 10 bases at J, with 13 bases in the middle. CDR3 protein: CASSDGSWGSQYF. CDR3 DNA sequence: TGTGCCAGCAGTGACGGGTCCTGGGGGTCGCAGTATTTT.

This clonotype came up a few times. The gene calls are TRBV5-1 and TRBJ2-3; TRBD2 might be the D (5 bases). Germline V gene sequence: CDR1 SGHRS, CDR2 YFSETQ. With 5 bases removed from V and 5 bases from J, the gap between germline ends came to 15 bases. CDR3 length: 14 residues. CDR3 sequence reads: CASRRAEREDTQYF. The DNA for the CDR3 is TGCGCCAGCAGACGAGCGGAGAGGGAAGATACGCAGTATTTT.

The rearrangement uses TRBV20-1 and TRBJ1-4; D unclear. V dropped 3 bases and J dropped 5 bases, with 10 bases sitting between them. This CDR3 contains 13 residues. In germline, CDR1 is DFQATT, CDR2 SNEGSKA (reference sequence). For the CDR3, the DNA is TGCAGTGCTAGCCCAAGTTGGAATGAAAAACTGTTTTTT. Translating it yields CSASPSWNEKLFF.

This clonotype was picked up a small number of times. The chain has TRBV11-2 and TRBJ2-1; TRBD2 agrees at 7 bases. Germline V gene data show CDR1 as SGHAT and CDR2 as FQNNGV. With V trimmed by 3 bases and J by 7 bases, 9 bases remained unmatched. The CDR3 spans 15 residues. The CDR3 region has the DNA TGTGCCAGCAGCTTTTGGCTAGCGGAGAGAAATGAGCAGTTCTTC. This translates into CASSFWLAERNEQFF.

A few counts support this clonotype. The CDR3: CASSSQISNTEAFF. Here the CDR3 DNA reads TGTGCCAGCAGCAGTCAGATATCGAACACTGAAGCTTTCTTT. The chain employs TRBV12-3 or TRBV12-4 and TRBJ1-1; no clear D gene. The V end was cut by 6 bases, the J end by 1 base, with 12 bases between. The CDR3 spans 14 residues.

J is TRBJ1-2 and V is TRBV20-1; D is possibly TRBD1 (6 bases). V dropped 0 bases and J dropped 4 bases, with 12 bases sitting between them. Germline values: CDR1 DFQATT, CDR2 SNEGSKA (reference sequence). This CDR3 comprises 14 residues. In DNA form, the CDR3 reads TGCAGTGCTAGAGATGAAGGGGGAGCCTATGGCTACACCTTC. This codes for CSARDEGGAYGYTF.

The V call is TRBV10-3, the J call TRBJ2-3; 11 nucleotides line up with TRBD2. CDR3 length: 16 residues. In germline, CDR1 is ENHRY, CDR2 SYGVKD. Trimming at V came to 6 bases and at J to 2 bases, leaving 7 bases not matched to a gene. The CDR3 DNA reads as TGTGCCATCAGCCGTTCTAGCGGGAGGCCCACAGATACGCAGTATTTT. It yields the protein CAISRSSGRPTDTQYF.

The chain combines TRBV7-8 with TRBJ2-3; TRBD2 matches 9 bases. Germline-derived CDR1 and CDR2 are SGHVS and FQNEAQ. V dropped 4 bases and J dropped 4; count of bases not matched to a gene: 3. The CDR3 is 14 residues long. Here the CDR3 DNA reads TGTGCCAGCAGCTCGGGACTAGCATCAGATACGCAGTATTTT. Its translation is CASSSGLASDTQYF.

The chain couples TRBV5-1 to TRBJ2-7; D may be TRBD1 (5 bases). From germline, CDR1 is SGHRS and CDR2 YFSETQ. The CDR3 runs 15 residues. Trimming pared 3 bases from V and 0 bases from J, leaving 13 bases between. This CDR3 is CASSSVQGSSYEQYF. As DNA, the CDR3 is TGCGCCAGCAGCTCTGTGCAGGGATCCTCCTACGAGCAGTACTTC.

This clonotype was counted only a few times. The chain links TRBV5-6 to TRBJ1-3, with TRBD1 as a possible D gene (5 bases). Germline CDR1 reads SGHDT; CDR2 reads YYEEEE. The CDR3 totals 14 residues. Between the trimmed V and J ends, which lost 1 base and 1 base, there was a span of 6 bases. CDR3 in DNA: TGTGCCAGCAGCTTGCGGGGGTCTGGAAACACCATATATTTT. This encodes CASSLRGSGNTIYF.

This sequence joins TRBV29-1 and TRBJ1-1, with 8 bases matching TRBD1. There are 14 residues in the CDR3. Germline values: CDR1 SQVTM, CDR2 ANQGSEA. The J segment lost 1 base and the V segment lost 7 bases, leaving 8 bases of the junction unmatched. CDR3 region: CSGRTGQANTEAFF. The CDR3 DNA reads as TGCAGCGGCCGAACGGGACAGGCGAACACTGAAGCTTTCTTT.

This clonotype was observed at least ten times. CDR3 DNA sequence: TGTGCCAGCAGCCAAGATCTGTTTGGACAGGGACATGGCTACACCTTC. Encoded protein: CASSQDLFGQGHGYTF. The chain has TRBV3-1 and TRBJ1-2, with 8 bases matching TRBD1. The CDR3 consists of 16 residues. The ends lost 0 bases at V and 6 bases at J; junction bases unmatched: 9. Germline CDR1 and CDR2: LGHDT and YNNKEL (reference sequence).